These T cell receptor beta chains were read from a single sample in a study of CD8+ T cells in alopecia areata. This table comes from immunoSEQ multiplex PCR, and its TCRdb copy is limited to in-frame clones, with some not included. The profile shows some 80,000 clones, approximately 72% of them singletons. This specimen consisted of CD8+ T cells sorted from blood, obtained at week 24, from a patient treated with tofacitinib. These receptors came from a human donor with alopecia areata. The CDR3 runs from the conserved cysteine through the conserved F or W. The D gene is left open where the match is weak. The size field is filled for only some rows; it gives once, few, many or a size class.

V gene,D gene,clone size,J gene,CDR3 DNA,CDR3 protein
TRBV27,NA,NA,TRBJ1-1,TGTGCCAGCAGTTTCGGGGATTCGAACACTGAAGCTTTCTTT,CASSFGDSNTEAFF
TRBV7-9,TRBD2,NA,TRBJ2-3,TGTGCCAGCAGCTTATCTCCTTCGGGACTAGCGGGGAGCACAGATACGCAGTATTTT,CASSLSPSGLAGSTDTQYF
TRBV27,NA,NA,TRBJ2-7,TGTGCCAGCAGTTTATATCGCAATTACGAGCAGTACTTC,CASSLYRNYEQYF
TRBV10-3,NA,few,TRBJ2-6,TGTGCCATCAGTGAGTCCCGAGGGGTAGACTCTGGGGCCAACGTCCTGACTTTC,CAISESRGVDSGANVLTF
TRBV27,NA,NA,TRBJ1-1,TGTGCCAGCAGTGGGAACGGGCGCCCGAACACTGAAGCTTTCTTT,CASSGNGRPNTEAFF
TRBV19,NA,NA,TRBJ1-5,TGTGCCAGTAGTAACGTTATCAATCAGCCCCAGCATTTT,CASSNVINQPQHF
TRBV5-1,NA,NA,TRBJ2-7,TGCGCCAGCAGCTTGGAATGGGCAGCGACCTCCTACGAGCAGTACTTC,CASSLEWAATSYEQYF
TRBV6-5,TRBD2,medium-sized,TRBJ2-1,TGTGCCAGCAGTTACAACAGCGGGAGCCCCTACAATGAGCAGTTCTTC,CASSYNSGSPYNEQFF
TRBV9,NA,NA,TRBJ2-7,TGTGCCAGCAGCGTAGGGGCCACCTACGAGCAGTACTTC,CASSVGATYEQYF
TRBV7-8,TRBD1,NA,TRBJ2-5,TGCGCCAGCAGCCTTGGGACAGGGGAAGAGACCCAGTACTTC,CASSLGTGEETQYF
TRBV30,TRBD2,NA,TRBJ2-5,TGTGCCTGGAGTAAACGGACTAGCGGGCTCGAGACCCAGTACTTC,CAWSKRTSGLETQYF
TRBV4-1,NA,few,TRBJ2-7,TGCGCCAGCAGCCCCGGGGTCTCCTACGAGCAGTACTTC,CASSPGVSYEQYF
TRBV27,TRBD2,once,TRBJ2-3,TGTGCCAGCAGTTTACTGTCCCCTAGCGGGGGGACAGATACGCAGTATTTT,CASSLLSPSGGTDTQYF
TRBV5-1,NA,NA,TRBJ2-7,TGCGCCAGCAGCTTACAACACGACTACGAGCAGTACTTC,CASSLQHDYEQYF
TRBV5-4,NA,NA,TRBJ1-6,TGTGCCAGCAGCTACATCCCCGGGACACATAATTCACCCCTCCACTTT,CASSYIPGTHNSPLHF
TRBV4-3,NA,NA,TRBJ2-4,TGCGCCAGCAGCCAAGATGAGGAAAACATTCAGTACTTC,CASSQDEENIQYF
TRBV27,NA,NA,TRBJ2-5,TGTGCCAGCAGTTCGGACGGCCAAGAGACCCAGTACTTC,CASSSDGQETQYF
TRBV7-9,NA,NA,TRBJ2-1,TGTGCCAGCAGCTCTTCGGACGGTGGGTACAATGAGCAGTTCTTC,CASSSSDGGYNEQFF
TRBV25-1,NA,few,TRBJ2-2,TGTGCCAGCAGTGAATATGACACCGGGGAGCTGTTTTTT,CASSEYDTGELFF
TRBV5-6,TRBD1,NA,TRBJ1-2,TGTGCCAGCAGCAAGGACAGGGATTCCGGCTACACCTTC,CASSKDRDSGYTF
TRBV27,NA,NA,TRBJ2-2,TGTGCCAGCAGCACCTTAGGCAACCCGAACACCGGGGAGCTGTTTTTT,CASSTLGNPNTGELFF
TRBV27,NA,NA,TRBJ1-2,TGTGCCAGCAGTTTAGGGGGCGTCTATGGCTACACCTTC,CASSLGGVYGYTF
TRBV5-4,NA,many,TRBJ2-3,TGTGCCAGCAGCTTGGACGGCGGGTTCTCCCCAGATACGCAGTATTTT,CASSLDGGFSPDTQYF
TRBV19,TRBD2,few,TRBJ2-5,TGTGCCAGTAGTCCCTCGGGACTAGCGGGAGCGGCCGAGACCCAGTACTTC,CASSPSGLAGAAETQYF
TRBV29-1,TRBD1,NA,TRBJ1-2,TGCAGCGTTTTACAGGGGCGACGGGGCTACACCTTC,CSVLQGRRGYTF